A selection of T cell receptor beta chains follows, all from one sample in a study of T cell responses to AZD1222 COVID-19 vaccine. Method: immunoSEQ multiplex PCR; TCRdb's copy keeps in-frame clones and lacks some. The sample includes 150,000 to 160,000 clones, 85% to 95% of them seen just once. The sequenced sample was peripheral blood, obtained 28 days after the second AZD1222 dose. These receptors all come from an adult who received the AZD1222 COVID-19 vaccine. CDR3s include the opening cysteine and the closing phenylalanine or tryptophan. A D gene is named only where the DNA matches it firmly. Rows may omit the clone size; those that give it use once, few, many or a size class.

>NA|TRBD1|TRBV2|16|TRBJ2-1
CASTRRFPGQGHEQFF
TGTGCCAGCACCCGAAGATTTCCGGGACAGGGGCATGAGCAGTTCTTC
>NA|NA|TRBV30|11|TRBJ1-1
CVDSDITEAFF
TGTGTCGACAGCGACATCACTGAAGCTTTCTTT
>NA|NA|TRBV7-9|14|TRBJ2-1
CASSLPTPAGEQFF
TGTGCCAGCAGCCTTCCGACCCCGGCTGGTGAGCAGTTCTTC
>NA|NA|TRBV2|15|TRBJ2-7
CASRDTSRGGYEQYF
TGTGCCAGCAGAGATACCTCACGAGGGGGGTACGAGCAGTACTTC
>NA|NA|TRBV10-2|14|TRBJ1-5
CASSEWDSNQPQHF
TGCGCCAGCAGTGAGTGGGACAGCAATCAGCCCCAGCATTTT
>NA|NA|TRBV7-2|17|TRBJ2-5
CASSLYRGPRGQETQYF
TGTGCCAGCAGCTTATATCGGGGTCCGCGAGGCCAAGAGACCCAGTACTTC
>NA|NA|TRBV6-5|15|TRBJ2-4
CASSSPTRAKNIQYF
TGTGCCAGCAGTTCACCGACGAGAGCCAAAAACATTCAGTACTTC
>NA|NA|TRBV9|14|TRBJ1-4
CASSVDYSGEKLFF
TGTGCCAGCAGCGTAGACTACAGTGGGGAAAAACTGTTTTTT
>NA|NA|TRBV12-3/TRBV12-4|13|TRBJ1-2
CASSRGVGIGYTF
TGTGCCAGCAGCCGTGGTGTGGGAATCGGCTACACCTTC
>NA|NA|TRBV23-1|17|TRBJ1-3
CASSQNLTPGAGNTIYF
TGCGCCAGCAGTCAAAATCTAACCCCAGGGGCAGGAAACACCATATATTTT
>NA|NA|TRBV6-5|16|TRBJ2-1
CASSYSARRVRNEQFF
TGTGCCAGCAGTTACTCGGCGAGGCGGGTGCGAAATGAGCAGTTCTTC
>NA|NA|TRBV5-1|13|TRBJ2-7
CASSFGSTYEQYF
TGCGCCAGCAGCTTCGGGAGTACCTACGAGCAGTACTTC
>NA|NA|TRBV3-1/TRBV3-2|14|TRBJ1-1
CASSLGELNTEAFF
TGTGCCAGCAGCCTGGGGGAGCTGAACACTGAAGCTTTCTTT
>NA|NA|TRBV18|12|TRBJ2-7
CASSQGVNEQYF
TGTGCCAGCTCACAGGGTGTGAACGAGCAGTACTTC
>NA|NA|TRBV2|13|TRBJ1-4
CASSGTLNEKLFF
TGTGCCAGCAGTGGGACTCTTAATGAAAAACTGTTTTTT
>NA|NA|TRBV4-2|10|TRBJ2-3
CASSPNTQYF
TGTGCCAGCAGCCCTAATACGCAGTATTTT
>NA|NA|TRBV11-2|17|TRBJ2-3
CASSPTKDSEMADTQYF
TGTGCCAGCAGCCCAACTAAGGACTCGGAGATGGCAGATACGCAGTATTTT
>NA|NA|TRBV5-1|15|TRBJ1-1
CASSFGHHMNTEAFF
TGCGCCAGCAGCTTCGGACACCACATGAACACTGAAGCTTTCTTT
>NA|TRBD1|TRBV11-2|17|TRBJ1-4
CASSPPDRGAYNEKLFF
TGTGCCAGCAGCCCCCCGGACAGGGGGGCCTATAATGAAAAACTGTTTTTT
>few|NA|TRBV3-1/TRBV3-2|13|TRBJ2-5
CASSQEFQETQYF
TGTGCCAGCAGCCAAGAGTTCCAAGAGACCCAGTACTTC